This T cell receptor (beta chain) was captured in a study of cytomegalovirus exposure and HLA in healthy donors. A note on this clone: Its specificity is unknown.

This CDR3 is 15 amino acids long. From germline, CDR1 is MNHEY and CDR2 SVGAGI. Germline trimming cut 6 bases from V and 6 bases from J; bases unmatched to any gene: 10. Study findings and constraints: Productive status was seen about 90% or about 30% of the time for most TCR beta V segments in an earlier analysis.

A multiplex PCR was run with 60 Vbeta primers and 13 Jbeta primers. The repertoire was sequenced with immunoSEQ multiplex PCR; TCRdb's copy has only in-frame clones and lacks some. The data contain approximately 59,000 clones, 65% to 80% of them singletons. This receptor was taken from a man in his forties in good health and CMV-seropositive. Material: PBMCs. The chain couples TRBV6-5 to TRBJ1-5; 8 bases are shared with TRBD1. The CDR3 sequence is CASSPQTGDGQPQHF. In DNA, the CDR3 is TGTGCCAGCAGCCCCCAGACAGGGGACGGTCAGCCCCAGCATTTT.